This TCR beta chain was profiled in a study of T cell responses to AZD1222 COVID-19 vaccine. After removal of 3 bases from V and 4 bases from J, the junction contained 3 bases not matched to a gene. Germline CDR1 is SGHDT and CDR2 is YYEEEE. CDR3 length: 14 amino acids. Sequenced by immunoSEQ multiplex PCR; TCRdb stores in-frame clones only, minus some. In the table there are about 120,000 clones, more than 75% of which are singletons. V gene TRBV5-6 combines with J gene TRBJ1-3, with 8 bases aligning to TRBD1. This clonotype was obtained from an adult in good health. The source material was peripheral blood, sampled on day 0 of AZD1222 vaccination. The CDR3 DNA follows: TGTGCCAGCAGCTGGACAGGGTCCGGAAACACCATATATTTT. It specifies CASSWTGSGNTIYF.